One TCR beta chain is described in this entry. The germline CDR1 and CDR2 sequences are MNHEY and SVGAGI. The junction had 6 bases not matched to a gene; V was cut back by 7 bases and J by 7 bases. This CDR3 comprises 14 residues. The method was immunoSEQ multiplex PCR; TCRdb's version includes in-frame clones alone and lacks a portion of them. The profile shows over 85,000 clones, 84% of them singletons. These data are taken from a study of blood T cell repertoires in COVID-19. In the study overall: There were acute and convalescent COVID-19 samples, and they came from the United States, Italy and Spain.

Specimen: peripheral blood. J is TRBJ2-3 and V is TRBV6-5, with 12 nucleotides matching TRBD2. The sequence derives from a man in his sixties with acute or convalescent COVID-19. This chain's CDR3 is CASTRTSGVYTQYF. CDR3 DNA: TGTGCCAGCACCCGGACTAGCGGGGTATATACGCAGTATTTT.